The next 14 T cell receptor beta chains were all read from a single sample in a study of vaccination effects on CD4 cells after COVID-19. The method was immunoSEQ multiplex PCR; TCRdb's version includes in-frame clones alone and lacks a portion of them. The table records roughly 71,000 clones, approximately 82% of them present only once. For these receptors, no antigen is known. Sequencing in the ViraFEST assay came after antigen-specific CD4+ T cells had been expanded with viral peptide pools, which were used to stimulate PBMC. Around day 10 of culture, CD4+ T cells were separated out. Participants received two doses of either the BNT162b2 or mRNA-1273 vaccine. The sample was CD4+ T cells from PBMCs cultured with HCoV-229E spike peptides, taken after COVID-19 vaccination. Source of these receptors: a human donor who received a COVID-19 vaccine.

The chain couples TRBV28 to TRBJ2-7; D is unclear. CDR1 and CDR2 (germline): MDHEN, SYDVKM. Trimming stripped 10 bases from V and 4 bases from J, with 14 bases between. The CDR3 consists of 12 residues. CDR3 loop: CATCTAGYEQYV. As DNA, the CDR3 is TGTGCCACCTGTACCGCCGGGTACGAGCAGTACGTC.

The chain carries TRBV18 and TRBJ2-7, with 12 bases that match TRBD1. Germline-derived CDR1 and CDR2 are KGHSH and LQKENI. The CDR3 length is 16 residues. The trim removed 4 bases at V and 5 bases at J, leaving 9 bases unmatched. The DNA of the CDR3 is TGTGCCAGCTCACTTAACCCGGGACAGGGGGCTCACGAGCAGTACGTC. It is translated as CASSLNPGQGAHEQYV.

The V gene is TRBV7-3, the J gene TRBJ2-3; D is unclear. Trimming stripped 5 bases from V and 4 bases from J, with 16 bases between. CDR1 SGHTA and CDR2 FQGTGA come from the germline V gene. The CDR3 consists of 15 residues. The CDR3 sequence is CASSRDTGRSDTQYF. CDR3 bases: TGTGCCAGCAGCCGTGACACGGGCCGCTCAGATACGCAGTATTTT.

The chain couples TRBV9 to TRBJ2-3; D call uncertain. The V gene lost 6 bases and the J gene lost 6 bases, with 14 bases spanning the gap. The germline V gene encodes CDR1 SGDLS and CDR2 YYNGEE. There are 13 residues in the CDR3. The CDR3 protein is CASTSQTGDTQYF. The CDR3 coding sequence is TGTGCCAGCACCTCACAGACCGGGGATACGCAGTATTTT.

The chain recombines TRBV4-1 with TRBJ2-5; D is unclear. This CDR3 has 12 residues. Trimming took off 4 bases at V and 5 bases at J, with 8 bases between the two ends. Germline V gene lookup returns CDR1 MGHRA and CDR2 YSYEKL. The chain's CDR3 is CASSRPLETQYF. CDR3 sequence (DNA): TGCGCCAGCAGCCGCCCTTTGGAGACCCAGTACTTC.

This clone was counted only a few times. The V gene is TRBV19, the J gene TRBJ2-2, with D uncertain. V gave up 7 bases and J gave up 6 bases, with 9 bases separating them. The CDR3 consists of 12 residues. Germline CDR1 reads LNHDA; CDR2 reads SQIVND (reference sequence). In DNA form, the CDR3 reads TGTGCCAGTACCACTTACGCCGGGGAGCTGTTTTTT. It specifies CASTTYAGELFF.

V is TRBV24-1 and J is TRBJ2-6; 8 nucleotides align to TRBD1. This CDR3 spans 20 amino acids. The germline V gene has CDR1 KGHDR and CDR2 SFDVKD. V lost 0 bases and J lost 0; bases outside the gene matches: 9. The CDR3 DNA follows: TGTGCCACCAGTGATTTGAATAGGGACAGGCCTAGCTCTGGGGCCAACGTCCTGACTTTC. Its translation: CATSDLNRDRPSSGANVLTF.

J is TRBJ2-5 and V is TRBV30; no clear D gene. The CDR3 length is 14 residues. V lost 5 bases, J lost 5 bases, and 18 bases lay in between. CDR1 and CDR2 from the germline V gene are GTSNPN and SVGIG (reference sequence). CDR3 DNA sequence: TGTGCCTGGCGTGGCGGCGGCCCCTTCGAGACCCAGTACTTC. Residues: CAWRGGGPFETQYF.

In this sample, this clone turned up once. The rearrangement uses TRBV10-3 and TRBJ1-2, with D uncertain. Germline V CDR1 and CDR2: ENHRY, SYGVKD. This CDR3 is built from 14 residues. Trimming pared 0 bases from V and 1 base from J, leaving 6 bases between. CDR3 loop: CAISESLDNYGYTF. The CDR3 coding sequence is TGTGCCATCAGTGAGTCGCTGGATAACTATGGCTACACCTTC.

The rearrangement uses TRBV6-5 and TRBJ2-5, with 11 bases fitting TRBD1. Trimming at V came to 5 bases and at J to 4 bases, leaving 3 bases not matched to a gene. CDR1 is MNHEY, CDR2 SVGAGI, per germline. The CDR3 covers 14 residues. The CDR3 DNA follows: TGTGCCAGCAGTCTCGGGACAGGGGGAGAGACCCAGTACTTC. Translated, it gives CASSLGTGGETQYF.

This clone was recorded a few times. The chain combines TRBV6-4 with TRBJ1-2; the D is unclear. V lost 3 bases and J 4 bases, leaving 12 bases between the germline ends. Germline loops: CDR1 MRHNA, CDR2 SNTAGT. This CDR3 contains 14 residues. The CDR3 is CASSEFGGGYGYTF. The CDR3 DNA reads TGTGCCAGCAGTGAGTTCGGCGGAGGCTATGGCTACACCTTC.

The chain joins TRBV3-1 (or the pseudogene TRBV3-2) to TRBJ2-7, with a weak D call TRBD1 (6 bases). The V and J ends lost 4 bases and 3 bases respectively, with 10 bases between them. Germline lookup yields CDR1 LGHDT and CDR2 YNNKEL (reference sequence). This CDR3 has 13 residues. CDR3: CASSRRGYYEQYV. DNA of the CDR3: TGTGCCAGCAGCCGCAGGGGCTACTACGAGCAGTACGTC.

V gene TRBV11-2 combines with J gene TRBJ1-5; D is unclear. Germline CDR1 SGHAT, CDR2 FQNNGV. The CDR3 runs to 15 residues. The V and J ends lost 3 bases and 2 bases respectively, with 11 bases between them. CDR3 nucleotides: TGTGCCAGCAGCTTTAAGGGAGGTCGCAATCAGCCCCAGCATTTT. Translation gives CASSFKGGRNQPQHF.

The chain uses TRBV4-1 and TRBJ2-5; 8 nucleotides agree with TRBD2. Germline CDR1 and CDR2: MGHRA and YSYEKL. The CDR3 runs 16 residues. J gave up 5 bases and V 1 base, and 9 bases lay outside the gene matches. The CDR3 bases are TGCGCCAGCAGCCAAGGGCGGGGGGTTTCGCGGGAGACCCAGTACTTC. This encodes CASSQGRGVSRETQYF.